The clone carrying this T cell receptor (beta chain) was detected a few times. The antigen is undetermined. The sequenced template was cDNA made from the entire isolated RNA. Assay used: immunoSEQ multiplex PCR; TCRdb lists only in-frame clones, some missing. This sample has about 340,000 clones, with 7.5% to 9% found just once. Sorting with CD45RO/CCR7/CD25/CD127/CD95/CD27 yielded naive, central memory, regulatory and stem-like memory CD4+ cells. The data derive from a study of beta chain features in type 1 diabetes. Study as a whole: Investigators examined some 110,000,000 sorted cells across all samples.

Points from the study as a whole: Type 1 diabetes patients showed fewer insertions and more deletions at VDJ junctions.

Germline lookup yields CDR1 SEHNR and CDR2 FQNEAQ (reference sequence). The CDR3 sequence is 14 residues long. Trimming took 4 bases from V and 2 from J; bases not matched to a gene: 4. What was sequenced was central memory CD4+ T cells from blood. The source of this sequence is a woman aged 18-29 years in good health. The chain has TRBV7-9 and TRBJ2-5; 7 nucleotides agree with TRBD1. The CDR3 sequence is CASSSGQFQETQYF. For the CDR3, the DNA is TGTGCCAGCAGCTCGGGACAGTTTCAAGAGACCCAGTACTTC.